This T cell receptor (beta chain) was identified during a study of OX40 agonist ivuxolimab in advanced cancers. Broadly, across the study: Ivuxolimab was an agonistic, fully human IgG2 monoclonal antibody directed against OX40 (CD134), a costimulatory receptor. Patients were allowed to have had prior anti-PD-1, anti-PD-L1 or anti-CTLA-4 therapy, and approximately 39% of the dose-escalation patients had been treated with checkpoint inhibitors. Of the approximately 54 dose-escalation patients, hepatocellular carcinoma was present in roughly 19, melanoma in around 15, renal cell carcinoma in 9 and head and neck cancer in 9. Partial responses occurred in three dose-escalation patients, of whom one had hepatocellular carcinoma and two had cutaneous melanoma. Intravenous ivuxolimab was administered to patients every 2 weeks at six dose levels: 0.01, 0.1, 0.3, 1.5, 3 and 10 mg/kg. Peripheral TCRbeta sequencing was intended to test whether TCR sequence diversity was altered and clonal T-cell expansion was caused by ivuxolimab. The paper covers the monotherapy dose-escalation part of the phase I ivuxolimab trial, which included N ≈ 50 patients. The dose-escalation cohort was 82.7% male with a mean age of approximately 60 years, ranging from about 23 to 85.

The trial excluded patients who had a history of autoimmune disease or who were on systemic immunosuppression. Peripheral blood for TCR sequencing was drawn from every dose cohort at baseline, at cycle 4 day 1 and at cycle 7 day 1. The samples were taken from a phase I, first-in-human, multicenter, open-label dose-escalation trial of ivuxolimab. The trial enrolled adults with locally advanced or metastatic head and neck squamous cell, hepatocellular, melanoma or renal cell carcinoma. Before TCR sequencing, CD4+ T cells and CD8+ T cells were sorted from peripheral blood as separate populations. Taken from cysteine to phenylalanine, the CDR3 has 17 residues. The entry retains the CDR3 DNA only, 51 bases that are in frame from base 1. The germline ends are 19 bases apart after V is trimmed by 1 base and J by 3 bases. As encoded in the germline V gene, CDR1 is SGHTS while CDR2 is YDEGEE. Findings and caveats that apply to the study as a whole: After ivuxolimab, CD8+ T cells had more expanded clones than CD4+ T cells on average. In the 0.1-3.0 mg/kg groups, partial responders were among the patients with the lowest normalized peripheral clonal expansion, particularly in CD8+ T cells. At doses of 0.1 to 3.0 mg/kg, clonal expansion of both CD4+ and CD8+ blood T cells was observed from baseline to week 6. Antigen specificity was not determined for the clonally expanded peripheral T cells. Low levels of normalized T-cell clonal expansion were also seen in some patients who did not respond.

In regard to this clone: Its specific antigen is unknown. No much larger clone exists at a distance of one base, and base qualities are not known.

For sequencing of the TCRbeta CDR3 region, genomic DNA was extracted from the sorted cells. The immunoSEQ Assay was used to sequence the TCRbeta CDR3 regions. Drawn from immuneACCESS, this table holds only the in-frame rearrangements with V and J called that TCRdb kept. Clones are partly lost; checked studies trace under half to an unresolved V gene and leave the rest unexplained. This sample has roughly 48,000 clones in its table, and roughly 85% of those were observed once. The ten largest clones capture over 6.5% of the sample. The source was CD4+ or CD8+ T cells sorted from blood, collected in a trial of the OX40 agonist ivuxolimab. The source of this sequence is an adult with an advanced solid tumor such as melanoma, head and neck, liver or kidney cancer. The V and J segments used are TRBV5-8 and TRBJ1-1; the D gene assignment is ambiguous. In nucleotide form, the sequence is TGTGCCAGCAGCTTGAGAGATCTCGCGGACCTGGACACTGAAGCTTTCTTT. Protein translation: CASSLRDLADLDTEAFF.